This is a list of T cell receptor beta chains from one sample in a study of graft-versus-host responses after intestinal transplantation. Their recognized antigens are unknown. Sequencing used immunoSEQ multiplex PCR; TCRdb keeps in-frame clones, though not all of them. The table shows about 98,000 clones, with around four fifths occurring only once. The sequencing used unstimulated CD8+ T cells sorted from spleen or lymph node cells, collected before intestinal transplant. The receptors were sampled from a human donor who received an intestinal transplant. The CDR3 runs from the conserved cysteine through the conserved F or W. Each record gives: V gene, clone size, D gene, J gene, CDR3 DNA, CDR3 protein. The D gene is left open where the match is weak. The size of a clone is reported for some rows only, either as once, few or many, or as a class for expanded clones.

v_gene: TRBV9
abundance: .
d_gene: TRBD2
j_gene: TRBJ2-3
CDR3nt: TGTGCCAGCAGCGTAGCTACTAGCGGGGGACCCTTGGATACGCAGTATTTT
CDR3aa: CASSVATSGGPLDTQYF

v_gene: TRBV7-6
abundance: .
d_gene: .
j_gene: TRBJ2-2
CDR3nt: TGTGCCAGCAGCTTGGAGGGAGAGAACACCGGGGAGCTGTTTTTT
CDR3aa: CASSLEGENTGELFF

v_gene: TRBV5-1
abundance: .
d_gene: .
j_gene: TRBJ2-1
CDR3nt: TGCGCCAGCAGCCCCCGTCCATCCGGAATCTACAATGAGCAGTTCTTC
CDR3aa: CASSPRPSGIYNEQFF

v_gene: TRBV6-5
abundance: .
d_gene: .
j_gene: TRBJ2-3
CDR3nt: TGTGCCAGCAGTTACAACAGGGACTGGAGCACAGATACGCAGTATTTT
CDR3aa: CASSYNRDWSTDTQYF

v_gene: TRBV6-6
abundance: .
d_gene: .
j_gene: TRBJ1-5
CDR3nt: TGTGCCAGCAGTAGAGGGATCAATCAGCCCCAGCATTTT
CDR3aa: CASSRGINQPQHF

v_gene: TRBV7-2
abundance: once
d_gene: .
j_gene: TRBJ2-3
CDR3nt: TGTGCCAGCAGTAATACGGTGGTCAGCACAGATACGCAGTATTTT
CDR3aa: CASSNTVVSTDTQYF

v_gene: TRBV4-2
abundance: .
d_gene: .
j_gene: TRBJ1-4
CDR3nt: TGTGCCAGCAGCCTTCTAAACCTCGACACGATTAATGAAAAACTGTTTTTT
CDR3aa: CASSLLNLDTINEKLFF

v_gene: TRBV5-1
abundance: .
d_gene: .
j_gene: TRBJ1-2
CDR3nt: TGCGCCAGCAGCTTGGCCCCGGACAGCTTCTATGGCTACACCTTC
CDR3aa: CASSLAPDSFYGYTF

v_gene: TRBV6-1
abundance: .
d_gene: .
j_gene: TRBJ2-5
CDR3nt: TGTGCCAGCTGGGTCAGGGATCGAGGAGAGACCCAGTACTTC
CDR3aa: CASWVRDRGETQYF

v_gene: TRBV28
abundance: .
d_gene: .
j_gene: TRBJ2-2
CDR3nt: TGTGCCAGCACGGCGAACACCGGGGAGCTGTTTTTT
CDR3aa: CASTANTGELFF

v_gene: TRBV5-1
abundance: .
d_gene: .
j_gene: TRBJ2-6
CDR3nt: TGCGCCAGCAGCCCTTGGGGGCCGTCTGGGGCCAACGTCCTGACTTTC
CDR3aa: CASSPWGPSGANVLTF

v_gene: TRBV7-9
abundance: once
d_gene: TRBD1
j_gene: TRBJ2-1
CDR3nt: TGTGCCAGCAGCTTAGCGACAGGGGACATTTTCAATGAGCAGTTCTTC
CDR3aa: CASSLATGDIFNEQFF

v_gene: TRBV19
abundance: .
d_gene: .
j_gene: TRBJ2-7
CDR3nt: TGTGCCAGTAGGCTCCGGGGGCGCGTCAACTACGAGCAGTACTTC
CDR3aa: CASRLRGRVNYEQYF

v_gene: TRBV13
abundance: .
d_gene: .
j_gene: TRBJ2-2
CDR3nt: TGTGCCAGCAGCCCTAGTCTAGACGGGGAGCTGTTTTTT
CDR3aa: CASSPSLDGELFF

v_gene: TRBV28
abundance: .
d_gene: .
j_gene: TRBJ2-2
CDR3nt: TGTGCCAGCAGTTTATTCACAGAGACAAACACCGGGGAGCTGTTTTTT
CDR3aa: CASSLFTETNTGELFF

v_gene: TRBV4-1
abundance: few
d_gene: TRBD1
j_gene: TRBJ2-7
CDR3nt: TGCGCCAGCAGCCAAGATAGGGACAGGGTGTACGAGCAGTACTTC
CDR3aa: CASSQDRDRVYEQYF

v_gene: TRBV6-4
abundance: .
d_gene: .
j_gene: TRBJ2-1
CDR3nt: TGTGCCAGCAGTGACTCGAGCAGACTTACCCCCTACAATGAGCAGTTCTTC
CDR3aa: CASSDSSRLTPYNEQFF

v_gene: TRBV7-3
abundance: .
d_gene: TRBD1
j_gene: TRBJ1-1
CDR3nt: TGTGCCAGCAGCTTACTATATCGGGACAGGGGAGGGAACACTGAAGCTTTCTTT
CDR3aa: CASSLLYRDRGGNTEAFF

v_gene: TRBV11-2
abundance: .
d_gene: TRBD1
j_gene: TRBJ2-3
CDR3nt: TGTGCCAGCAGCTTAGGGACAGGGGCAACAGATACGCAGTATTTT
CDR3aa: CASSLGTGATDTQYF

v_gene: TRBV28
abundance: .
d_gene: .
j_gene: TRBJ2-7
CDR3nt: TGTGCCAGCAGTCCCCCGGGACCACCCTCCTACGAGCAGTACTTC
CDR3aa: CASSPPGPPSYEQYF

v_gene: TRBV10-3
abundance: .
d_gene: TRBD2
j_gene: TRBJ2-7
CDR3nt: TGTGCCATCAGTGAGGATGGACTAGCGGCTGGTCGTGACGAGCAGTACTTC
CDR3aa: CAISEDGLAAGRDEQYF

v_gene: TRBV15
abundance: once
d_gene: TRBD1
j_gene: TRBJ1-5
CDR3nt: TGTGCCACCAGCAGAGAGGGACAGAGGAATCAGCCCCAGCATTTT
CDR3aa: CATSREGQRNQPQHF